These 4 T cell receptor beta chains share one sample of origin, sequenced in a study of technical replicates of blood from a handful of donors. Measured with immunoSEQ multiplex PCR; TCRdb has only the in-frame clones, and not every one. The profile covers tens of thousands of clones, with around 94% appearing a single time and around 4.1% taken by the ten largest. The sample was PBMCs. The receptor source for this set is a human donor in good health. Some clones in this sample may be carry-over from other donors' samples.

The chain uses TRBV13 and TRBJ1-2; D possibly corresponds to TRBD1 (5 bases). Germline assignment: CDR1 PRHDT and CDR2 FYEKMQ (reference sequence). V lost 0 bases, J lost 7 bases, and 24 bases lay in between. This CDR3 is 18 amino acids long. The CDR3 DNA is TGTGCCAGCAGCTTAGGCCGTCCGCTTCGGGGGACCTATGGTGGCTACACCTTC. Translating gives CASSLGRPLRGTYGGYTF.

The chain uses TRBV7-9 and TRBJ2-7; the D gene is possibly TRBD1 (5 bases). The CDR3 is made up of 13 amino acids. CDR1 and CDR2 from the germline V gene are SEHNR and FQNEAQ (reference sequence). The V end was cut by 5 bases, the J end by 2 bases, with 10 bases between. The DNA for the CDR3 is TGTGCCAGCAGCGCAACAGGAACCTACGAGCAGTACTTC. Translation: CASSATGTYEQYF.

CDR3 sequence reads: CASSVGGLAGDEQYF. Here the CDR3 DNA reads TGTGCCAGCAGCGTTGGGGGGCTAGCGGGGGACGAGCAGTACTTC. The genes are TRBV9 and TRBJ2-7; 10 bases match TRBD2. The CDR3 sequence is 15 residues long. Germline values: CDR1 SGDLS, CDR2 YYNGEE. V trimming: 2 bases; J trimming: 5 bases; junction bases outside the gene matches: 7.

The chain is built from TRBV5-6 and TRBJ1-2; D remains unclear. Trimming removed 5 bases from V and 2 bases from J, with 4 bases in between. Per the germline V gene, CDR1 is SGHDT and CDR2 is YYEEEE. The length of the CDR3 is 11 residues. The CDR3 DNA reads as TGTGCCAGCAGTCGGAACTATGGCTACACCTTC. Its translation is CASSRNYGYTF.